These 3 T cell receptor beta chains share one sample of origin, sequenced in a study of T cell responses to AZD1222 COVID-19 vaccine. The assay was immunoSEQ multiplex PCR, and TCRdb's table has in-frame clones only and misses some. The table records roughly 200,000 clones, around 93% of them present only once. The specimen was peripheral blood, collected 28 days after the second dose of the MenACWY control vaccine. The receptor source for this set is an adult who received the MenACWY meningococcal vaccine as a control.

The chain combines TRBV5-1 with TRBJ2-5; the D call may be TRBD1 or TRBD2 (6 bases each). V was clipped by 5 bases and J by 0 bases, with 8 bases between them. The CDR3 is made up of 13 amino acids. The V gene's germline CDR1 is SGHRS and CDR2 YFSETQ. CDR3: CASRRGDQETQYF. For the CDR3, the DNA is TGCGCCAGCAGAAGGGGGGACCAAGAGACCCAGTACTTC.

The chain joins TRBV6-5 to TRBJ1-3; 8 nucleotides match TRBD1. Germline lookup yields CDR1 MNHEY and CDR2 SVGAGI. V lost 6 bases and J lost 4; bases outside the gene matches: 8. The CDR3 contains 15 residues. This CDR3 is CASRTGAAGGNTIYF. In nucleotides, the CDR3 is TGTGCCAGCAGGACAGGGGCCGCGGGAGGAAACACCATATATTTT.

This chain uses TRBV6-6 with TRBJ1-5, with 10 bases lining up with TRBD1. The CDR3 totals 15 residues. Per germline, CDR1 MNHNY and CDR2 SVGAGI (reference sequence). After removal of 5 bases from V and 6 bases from J, the junction contained 7 bases not matched to a gene. CDR3 sequence reads: CASSHRQGAFQPQHF. CDR3 bases: TGTGCCAGCAGTCATCGACAGGGGGCATTTCAGCCCCAGCATTTT.